This T cell receptor beta chain derives from a study of a mutant IDH1 vaccine in newly diagnosed glioma. The CDR3 length is 12 residues. V gave up 2 bases and J gave up 5 bases, with 7 bases separating them. Germline loops: CDR1 SGHVS, CDR2 FQNEAQ. The time point here: baseline, week 1 (first vaccination visit). The sample's treatment: pre-vaccination baseline after standard-of-care therapy. Those who donated had recent WHO grade 3 or 4 IDH1-mutant, ATRX-lost astrocytomas. In its sample, this clone was seen once. Libraries were prepared by immunoSEQ multiplex PCR; TCRdb keeps only in-frame clonotypes and omits some of them. The sample comprises about 51,000 clones, around 80% of which are singletons, and approximately 1.8% rests with the top ten.

The origin of this receptor is a woman in her thirties or forties with glioma. The specimen comprised PBMCs, sampled from a glioma patient treated with radiotherapy, temozolomide or both. The rearrangement joins TRBV7-8 to TRBJ2-7; D possibly corresponds to TRBD2 (6 bases). The CDR3 here is CASSLRRDEQYF. The CDR3 DNA sequence: TGTGCCAGCAGCTTACGGAGGGACGAGCAGTACTTC.